One and the same sample provided the 8 T cell receptor beta chains below, sequenced in a study of T-cell reconstitution after alpha-beta-depleted transplantation in children. As it was prepared, the TCRbeta library received unique molecular identifiers. TCRdb ran MiXCR on the PCR reads and lists one entry per CDR3 protein. The sample shows nearly 400,000 distinct CDR3 sequences, 20% of them seen only once. The input for sequencing was PBMCs from the stem cell graft donor, taken from the stem cell graft. All receptors derive from a human donor who donated a stem cell graft to a child with acute myeloid leukemia.

This clonotype occurred a few times. V usage is TRBV12-3 or TRBV12-4 and J usage is TRBJ2-5; D could derive from TRBD1 or TRBD2 (5 bases each). This CDR3 spans 11 amino acids. Trimming took off 6 bases at V and 5 bases at J, with 7 bases between the two ends. As DNA, the CDR3 is TGTGCCAGCAGCTGGGGGGAGACCCAGTACTTC. It translates to CASSWGETQYF.

This clonotype was observed a handful of times. This sequence joins TRBV11-2 and TRBJ2-7, with no clear D. CDR1 SGHAT and CDR2 FQNNGV come from the germline V gene. The CDR3 has 11 amino acids. V was shortened by 2 bases and J by 6 bases, with 5 bases between the two germline ends. As DNA, the CDR3 is TGTGCCAGCAGCTTACTCTCCGAGCAGTACTTC. This encodes CASSLLSEQYF.

The V call is TRBV7-4, the J call TRBJ2-1; the D gene could be TRBD1 or TRBD2 (5 bases each). The germline V gene encodes CDR1 SGHVT and CDR2 SQSDAQ. Trimming stripped 5 bases from V and 15 bases from J, with 20 bases between. The CDR3 is 13 amino acids. CDR3 region: CASSPTDYPQGFF. CDR3 nucleotide sequence: TGTGCCAGCAGCCCAACCGACTATCCCCAGGGGTTCTTC.

A note on this clonotype: The junction does not match germline at one end; this may be a read error. This chain connects TRBV30 to TRBJ1-2; tentatively, D is TRBD1 (6 bases). Per the germline V gene, CDR1 is GTSNPN and CDR2 is SVGIG (reference sequence). The CDR3 has 11 amino acids. CDR3 region: CARRTEYGYTF. Written as DNA, the CDR3 is TGTGCCCGGAGGACAGAATATGGCTACACCTTC.

In this sample, this clonotype turned up a few times. The V call is TRBV28, the J call TRBJ2-1; 11 bases are shared with TRBD2. V shed 7 bases, J shed 1 base, and the junction held 3 bases outside the gene matches. Germline values: CDR1 MDHEN, CDR2 SYDVKM. There are 15 residues in the CDR3. CDR3 loop: CASIGTSGSYNEQFF. CDR3 coding DNA: TGTGCCAGCATCGGGACTAGCGGATCCTACAATGAGCAGTTCTTC.

The J gene is TRBJ2-7, the V gene TRBV4-1; TRBD2 might be the D (6 bases). The CDR3 consists of 15 residues. The germline V gene encodes CDR1 MGHRA and CDR2 YSYEKL. Trimming shortened V by 0 bases and J by 7 bases, and 16 bases separated the two germline ends. The CDR3 sequence: CASSQDGGVRGEQYF. Written as DNA, the CDR3 is TGCGCCAGCAGCCAAGATGGCGGGGTAAGAGGGGAGCAGTACTTC.

This clonotype was seen a handful of times. The rearrangement links TRBV24-1 to TRBJ2-1; possible D gene TRBD2, 6 bases. The V end lost 3 bases, the J end lost 15 bases, and 20 bases lay between the germline ends. Germline assignment: CDR1 KGHDR and CDR2 SFDVKD. The CDR3 is made up of 14 amino acids. As DNA, the CDR3 is TGTGCCACCAGTGATCCATGGACACCCTCGGGACTGTTCTTC. Amino acids: CATSDPWTPSGLFF.

Many counts were recorded for this clonotype. The chain has TRBV27 and TRBJ1-1; D is uncertain. This CDR3 spans 15 amino acids. The germline gives CDR1 MNHEY, CDR2 SMNVEV (reference sequence). Trimming cost V 4 bases and J 2 bases, with 14 bases left between them. CDR3 amino acids: CASSSIIGRNTEAFF. DNA of the CDR3: TGTGCCAGCAGTTCGATCATCGGACGTAACACTGAAGCTTTCTTT.